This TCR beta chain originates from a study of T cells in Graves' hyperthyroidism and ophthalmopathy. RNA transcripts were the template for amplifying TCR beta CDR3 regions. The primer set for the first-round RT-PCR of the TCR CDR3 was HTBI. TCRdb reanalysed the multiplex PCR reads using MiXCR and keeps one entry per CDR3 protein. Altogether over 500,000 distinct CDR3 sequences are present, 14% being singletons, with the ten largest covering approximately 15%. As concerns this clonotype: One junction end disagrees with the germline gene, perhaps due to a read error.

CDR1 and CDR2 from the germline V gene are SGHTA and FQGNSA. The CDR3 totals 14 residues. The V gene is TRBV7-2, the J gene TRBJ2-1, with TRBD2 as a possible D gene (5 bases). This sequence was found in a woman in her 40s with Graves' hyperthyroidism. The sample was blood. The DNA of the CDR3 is TGTGCCAGCAGCTTAGGTCGGACTGACAATGGGCAGTTCTTC. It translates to CASSLGRTDNGQFF. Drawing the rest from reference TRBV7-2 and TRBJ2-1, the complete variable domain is GAGVSQSPSNKVTEKGKDVELRCDPISGHTALYWYRQSLGQGLEFLIYFQGNSAPDKSGLPSDRFSAERTGGSVSTLTIQRTQQEDSAVYLCASSLGRTDNGQFFGPGTRLTVL.